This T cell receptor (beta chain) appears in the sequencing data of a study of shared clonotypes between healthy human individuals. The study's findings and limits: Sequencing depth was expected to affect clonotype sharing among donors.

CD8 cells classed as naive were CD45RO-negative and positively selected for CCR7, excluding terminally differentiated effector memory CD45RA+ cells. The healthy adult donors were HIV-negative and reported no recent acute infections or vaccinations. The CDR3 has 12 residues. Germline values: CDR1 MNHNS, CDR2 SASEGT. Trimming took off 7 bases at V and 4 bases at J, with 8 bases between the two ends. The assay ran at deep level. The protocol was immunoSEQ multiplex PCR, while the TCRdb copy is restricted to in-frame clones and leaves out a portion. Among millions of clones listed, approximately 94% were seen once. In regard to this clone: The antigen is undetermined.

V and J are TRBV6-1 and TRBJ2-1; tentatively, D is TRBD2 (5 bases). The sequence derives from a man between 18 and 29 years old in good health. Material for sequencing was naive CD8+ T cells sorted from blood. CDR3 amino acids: CASNGVYNEQFF. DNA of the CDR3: TGTGCCAGCAACGGGGTTTACAATGAGCAGTTCTTC.